This T cell receptor beta chain was captured by sequencing in a study of cytomegalovirus exposure and HLA in healthy donors. Study-wide points: As a later analysis revealed, the rate of TCR association differed by HLA locus, with DRB1 most and HLA-C fewest. In a later analysis, 15,000 to 20,000 TCR beta sequences were associated with HLA alleles at 0.05 false discovery rate.

Each donor's status was that of a healthy bone marrow donor. Primers included in the PCR were 60 Vbeta and 13 Jbeta primers. Original analysis: Around 12 million of 65 million to 95 million unique TCR beta chains were shared, per a later count. The table came from immunoSEQ multiplex PCR; TCRdb's copy has only in-frame clones and leaves some out. V and J calls and clone size are copied from that table; D and trimming were computed from the DNA. The table includes 130,000 to 150,000 clones, more than 70% detected once. About this clone: Its antigen remains unidentified.

The ends were cut back, 4 bases at V and 5 bases at J, with 16 bases in the middle. The CDR3 extends over 14 amino acids. The germline CDR1 and CDR2 sequences are SGHNT and YYREEE (reference sequence). Input material: PBMCs. This chain connects TRBV5-4 to TRBJ2-7; D is unclear. The source of this sequence is a woman aged 50 to 60 in good health and CMV-seronegative. Here the CDR3 DNA reads TGTGCCAGCAGCATAGGTGGGCAACGAAACGAGCAGTACTTC. Translated, it gives CASSIGGQRNEQYF. Variable domain in full (rest from reference TRBV5-4 and TRBJ2-7): ETGVTQSPTHLIKTRGQQVTLRCSSQSGHNTVSWYQQALGQGPQFIFQYYREEENGRGNFPPRFSGLQFPNYSSELNVNALELDDSALYLCASSIGGQRNEQYFGPGTRLTVT.